The T cell receptor (beta chain) under discussion was sequenced for a study of T cell repertoires in cytomegalovirus infection. Study at large: Epitope selection comprised recently identified HLA-C-restricted CMV epitopes and well-studied HLA-B-restricted CMV epitopes. Indications of both CMV infection and matching HLA type were provided by public TCR beta signatures. General observations from the study: Within the response measured ex vivo, HLA-C-restricted CMV-specific TCR beta clonotypes were dominant. Based on cumulative public TCR beta family frequency, carriers of CMV plus the relevant HLA were identified.

The J segment lost 3 bases and the V segment lost 3 bases, leaving 5 bases of the junction unmatched. Germline CDR1 reads ENHRY; CDR2 reads SYGVKD. The CDR3 has 16 residues. In the case of this clonotype: Its antigen remains unknown.

TCRdb passed the reads through MiXCR, listing each CDR3 protein once. The table shows tens of thousands of distinct CDR3 sequences, with about 40% occurring only once. This clonotype was obtained from a human donor in good health (CMV status not recorded). Some clones in this sample may be carry-over from other donors' samples. The chain joins TRBV10-3 to TRBJ2-1; 10 bases match TRBD1. The specimen comprised CD8+ T cells from cultured PBMCs, sampled from culture after CMV antigen stimulation. The chain's CDR3 is CAISDQGQGIYNEQFF. CDR3 in DNA: TGTGCCATCAGTGACCAGGGACAGGGGATCTACAATGAGCAGTTCTTC.